Below are 25 T cell receptor beta chains sequenced from a single sample in a study of cytomegalovirus exposure and HLA in healthy donors (dated by TCRdb to about 2017). Libraries were prepared through the immunoSEQ multiplex PCR assay. For the multiplex PCR, a mixture combining 60 forward primers for TCR Vbeta segments and 13 reverse primers for TCR Jbeta segments was used. TCRdb provides this immuneACCESS table in a form limited to in-frame rearrangements. Some clones are lacking; in checked studies, under half of them reflect an unresolved V gene, and why the rest are absent is not known. The sample table lists tens of thousands of clones, about 70% of them with a count of one. Clones ranked in the top ten supply approximately 11% of the sample. The sample comprised PBMCs. The receptors derive from a woman in her 30s in good health and CMV-seronegative.

The V gene is TRBV9, the J gene TRBJ2-1, with TRBD1 identical over 8 bases. CDR1 and CDR2 from the germline V gene are SGDLS and YYNGEE. The CDR3 spans 12 residues. V shed 4 bases and J 14 bases; nucleotides not matched to a gene: 8. The CDR3 sequence is CASSPRQGSKFF. The CDR3 DNA follows: TGTGCCAGCAGCCCGCGACAGGGGTCTAAGTTCTTC.

This clone was found a few times. V usage is TRBV5-4 and J usage is TRBJ2-7; TRBD1 might be the D (5 bases). Germline V gene data show CDR1 as SGHNT and CDR2 as YYREEE (reference sequence). V lost 2 bases and J lost 2, with 11 bases in between. The CDR3 runs 14 residues. CDR3 in amino acids: CASSLSQAAYEQYF. The CDR3 DNA reads TGTGCCAGCAGCTTATCACAGGCCGCCTACGAGCAGTACTTC.

This clone was seen a few times. The chain employs TRBV5-3 and TRBJ1-1; the D is unclear. TRBV5-3 is an ORF for which the function is uncertain. V was trimmed by 0 bases and J by 2 bases, leaving 8 bases between them. The CDR3 runs to 14 residues. For the CDR3, the DNA is TGTGCCAGAAGCTTGGAGACGGGTAACACTGAAGCTTTCTTT. It translates to CARSLETGNTEAFF.

This clone was recorded a few times. V gene TRBV19 combines with J gene TRBJ1-6, with D possibly being TRBD1 (6 bases). The germline CDR1 and CDR2 sequences are LNHDA and SQIVND (reference sequence). The CDR3 sequence is 14 residues long. The V end was cut by 3 bases, the J end by 4 bases, with 7 bases between. The chain's CDR3 is CASSIGQYNSPLHF. CDR3 DNA sequence: TGTGCCAGTAGTATCGGACAGTATAATTCACCCCTCCACTTT.

The V gene is TRBV5-6, the J gene TRBJ2-3, with 11 bases aligning to TRBD2. Per germline, CDR1 SGHDT and CDR2 YYEEEE. J gave up 7 bases and V 4 bases, and 8 bases lay outside the gene matches. This CDR3 has 15 amino acids. The CDR3 region is CASSLTSGDRNTQYF. The CDR3 DNA follows: TGTGCCAGCAGCCTGACTAGCGGGGACCGAAATACGCAGTATTTT.

The gene calls are TRBV12-5 and TRBJ1-2, with TRBD1 matching over 10 bases. With V trimmed by 1 base and J by 6 bases, 20 bases remained unmatched. This CDR3 contains 20 residues. Germline V lookup: CDR1 LGHNT, CDR2 FRNRAP. The CDR3 protein is CASGLEMYGFDRGLVDGYTF. CDR3 nucleotides: TGTGCTAGTGGTTTGGAGATGTACGGCTTTGACAGGGGGCTTGTCGATGGCTACACCTTC.

The J gene is TRBJ2-7, the V gene TRBV20-1; D gene ambiguous. Germline lookup yields CDR1 DFQATT and CDR2 SNEGSKA (reference sequence). This CDR3 is 11 amino acids long. The V end was cut by 3 bases, the J end by 4 bases, with 7 bases between. This CDR3 is CSASPQYEQYF. Written as DNA, the CDR3 is TGCAGTGCTAGTCCCCAATACGAGCAGTACTTC.

A few counts support this clone. The chain combines TRBV15 with TRBJ2-3; 11 bases align to TRBD2. V gave up 1 base and J gave up 4 bases; unmatched junction bases: 1. Germline-derived CDR1 and CDR2 are LNHNV and YYDKDF (reference sequence). CDR3 length: 15 residues. The CDR3 is CATSRVAGGPDTQYF. CDR3 coding DNA: TGTGCCACCAGCAGAGTAGCGGGGGGGCCAGATACGCAGTATTTT.

V and J are TRBV7-9 and TRBJ1-2, with D possibly matching TRBD1 (5 bases). Germline CDR1 and CDR2: SEHNR and FQNEAQ (reference sequence). The CDR3 consists of 14 residues. The ends were cut back, 1 base at V and 8 bases at J, with 14 bases in the middle. CDR3 nucleotide sequence: TGTGCCAGCAGCTTAGAAGGCCAGGGTCCCGGCTACACCTTC. Translating gives CASSLEGQGPGYTF.

This clone was observed a few times. The chain links TRBV20-1 to TRBJ2-3; D unresolved. The CDR3 runs to 11 residues. V was cut by 6 bases and J by 3 bases, with 7 bases left in between. CDR1 and CDR2 (germline): DFQATT, SNEGSKA (reference sequence). The CDR3 region is CSAAHTDTQYF. As DNA, the CDR3 is TGCAGTGCCGCACATACAGATACGCAGTATTTT.

The V gene is TRBV6-5, the J gene TRBJ1-5; TRBD1 agrees at 9 bases. The V and J ends lost 8 bases and 4 bases, in that order; junction bases with no gene match: 3. CDR3 length: 13 residues. CDR1 is MNHEY and CDR2 is SVGAGI in the germline V gene. CDR3 sequence: CASGQGINQPQHF. The CDR3 bases are TGTGCCAGCGGACAGGGGATAAATCAGCCCCAGCATTTT.

The CDR3, as DNA: TGCAGCGCCAGACCGGGCACCGGGGAGCTGTTTTTT. It encodes CSARPGTGELFF. The rearrangement links TRBV29-1 to TRBJ2-2, with D unresolved. Between the trimmed V and J ends, which lost 7 bases and 4 bases, there was a span of 10 bases. The length of the CDR3 is 12 residues. Per the germline V gene, CDR1 is SQVTM and CDR2 is ANQGSEA.

This clone was seen a few times. The V gene is TRBV29-1, the J gene TRBJ1-2, with 7 bases lining up with TRBD1. Germline CDR1 is SQVTM and CDR2 is ANQGSEA. Trimming took 5 bases from V and 7 from J; bases not matched to a gene: 7. The CDR3 has 12 residues. CDR3 nucleotides: TGCAGCGTTCTACAGGGGACTGGTGGCTACACCTTC. Translation gives CSVLQGTGGYTF.

On this clone itself: Within the sample, other DNA sequences also encode this same CDR3. The V and J genes are TRBV7-2 and TRBJ2-7, with a weak D call TRBD1 (5 bases). Germline lookup yields CDR1 SGHTA and CDR2 FQGNSA. Trimming stripped 5 bases from V and 0 bases from J, with 11 bases between. The CDR3 covers 14 residues. The CDR3 DNA reads TGTGCCAGCAGCCCCGGACACAGCTCCTACGAGCAGTACTTC. This codes for CASSPGHSSYEQYF.

This chain joins TRBV6-5 and TRBJ2-3; tentatively, D is TRBD2 (5 bases). V lost 0 bases and J lost 1, with 5 bases in between. CDR3 size: 14 residues. CDR1 and CDR2 from the germline V gene are MNHEY and SVGAGI. For the CDR3, the DNA is TGTGCCAGCAGTTACTCGAGGGGCACAGATACGCAGTATTTT. Translating gives CASSYSRGTDTQYF.

This clone was observed a single time. This sequence joins TRBV6-8 and TRBJ2-5; 12 bases line up with TRBD2. In germline, CDR1 is MNHGY, CDR2 SAAAGT. This CDR3 has 18 amino acids. V was pared by 6 bases and J by 2 bases, with 13 bases of the junction left unmatched. The CDR3 DNA follows: TGTGCCAGCAGCAACAACGGACTAGCGGGATTTAAACAAGAGACCCAGTACTTC. Its protein product is CASSNNGLAGFKQETQYF.

This chain connects TRBV7-9 to TRBJ2-7; D may be TRBD2 (7 bases). Germline V gene sequence: CDR1 SEHNR, CDR2 FQNEAQ (reference sequence). CDR3 length: 14 residues. V was cut by 1 base and J by 7 bases, with 14 bases left in between. The CDR3: CASSLVTGGGEQYF. CDR3 DNA: TGTGCCAGCAGCTTAGTGACGGGGGGCGGGGAGCAGTACTTC.

This clone was observed once. This chain joins TRBV4-3 and TRBJ2-2, with D tentatively TRBD1 (5 bases). Per germline, CDR1 LGHNA and CDR2 YSLEER. V lost 3 bases and J 2 bases, leaving 7 bases between the germline ends. The CDR3 length is 14 residues. The CDR3 nucleotides are TGCGCCAGCAGCCATGGGGCCAACACCGGGGAGCTGTTTTTT. As protein: CASSHGANTGELFF.

The rearrangement links TRBV2 to TRBJ1-5; TRBD1 agrees at 7 bases. The CDR3 loop spans 15 amino acids. V was pared by 8 bases and J by 0 bases, with 7 bases of the junction left unmatched. Germline V gives CDR1 SNHLY, CDR2 FYNNEI. The DNA of the CDR3 is TGTGCCAGCCACGAGGGACAGTATAGCAATCAGCCCCAGCATTTT. The encoded protein is CASHEGQYSNQPQHF.

This clone was recorded a few times. The genes are TRBV6-6 and TRBJ2-7, with D perhaps TRBD1 (5 bases). V was clipped by 8 bases and J by 5 bases, with 13 bases between them. CDR1 and CDR2 from the germline V gene are MNHNY and SVGAGI (reference sequence). This CDR3 has 12 amino acids. The CDR3 sequence is CASYRVQDEQYF. The CDR3 DNA reads as TGTGCCAGCTACCGGGTACAGGACGAGCAGTACTTC.

This clone was counted a few times. V gene TRBV7-9 combines with J gene TRBJ1-5; D is uncertain. Trimming took 6 bases from V and 3 from J, leaving 12 bases between them. Germline V CDR1 and CDR2: SEHNR, FQNEAQ (reference sequence). CDR3 length: 14 amino acids. The CDR3 region has the DNA TGTGCCAGCAGGCCACTAGCGGACAATCAGCCCCAGCATTTT. Its translation is CASRPLADNQPQHF. The full variable domain, completed using reference TRBV7-9 and TRBJ1-5, is DTGVSQNPRHKITKRGQNVTFRCDPISEHNRLYWYRQTLGQGPEFLTYFQNEAQLEKSRLLSDRFSAERPKGSFSTLEIQRTEQGDSAMYLCASRPLADNQPQHFGDGTRLSIL.

The gene calls are TRBV29-1 and TRBJ2-4, with D possibly matching TRBD1 (6 bases). Per germline, CDR1 SQVTM and CDR2 ANQGSEA. V lost 7 bases and J lost 7, with 17 bases in between. The CDR3 length is 13 residues. CDR3 sequence reads: CSAQETGTNIQYF. The CDR3 coding sequence is TGCAGCGCCCAAGAGACAGGAACGAACATTCAGTACTTC.

There are a few counts of this clone. The V gene is TRBV6-1, the J gene TRBJ1-2, with unresolved D. This CDR3 is 14 amino acids long. Germline V gene sequence: CDR1 MNHNS, CDR2 SASEGT. V was clipped by 3 bases and J by 4 bases, with 12 bases between them. The CDR3 nucleotides are TGTGCCAGCAGTGATTCGGCAGGAACCTATGGCTACACCTTC. Its protein product is CASSDSAGTYGYTF.

V usage is TRBV18 and J usage is TRBJ1-6; D unresolved. This CDR3 has 14 residues. Germline V gene lookup returns CDR1 KGHSH and CDR2 LQKENI. Trimming cost V 2 bases and J 12 bases, with 14 bases left between them. The CDR3 bases are TGTGCCAGCTCACCAGGCGGACCGCGGGGACCCCTCCACTTT. Encoded protein: CASSPGGPRGPLHF. The full variable domain, completed using reference TRBV18 and TRBJ1-6, is NAGVMQNPRHLVRRRGQEARLRCSPMKGHSHVYWYRQLPEEGLKFMVYLQKENIIDESGMPKERFSAEFPKEGPSILRIQQVVRGDSAAYFCASSPGGPRGPLHFGNGTRLTVT.

The chain combines TRBV2 with TRBJ1-1; 8 bases are shared with TRBD1. This CDR3 spans 17 amino acids. Germline CDR1 and CDR2: SNHLY and FYNNEI. V lost 6 bases and J lost 2; bases outside the gene matches: 14. The CDR3 DNA follows: TGTGCCAGCAGCGCAGGGGGCACGGGTACGGGTAACACTGAAGCTTTCTTT. This encodes CASSAGGTGTGNTEAFF.